The 30 T cell receptor beta chains listed next were all sequenced from one sample in a study of metastatic and nonmetastatic thyroid tumors. All patients were untreated before thyroid surgery. Using MiXCR, TCRdb re-called clones from the PCR reads. The sample includes about 16,000 clones, about 31% of them seen just once. Sequences were obtained from blood. The receptors were gathered from a female donor with papillary thyroid cancer or a benign thyroid nodule (not recorded which). Some clones in this sample may be carry-over from other donors' samples.

The rearrangement joins TRBV5-1 to TRBJ2-7, with D possibly matching TRBD2 (6 bases). The CDR3 runs 13 residues. V was trimmed by 4 bases and J by 2 bases, leaving 10 bases between them. From germline, CDR1 is SGHRS and CDR2 YFSETQ. CDR3 DNA: TGCGCCAGCAGCCCGGGACTCCCCTACGAGCAGTACTTC. The encoded protein is CASSPGLPYEQYF.

This clone was recorded at least ten times. The chain employs TRBV2 and TRBJ2-5, with D unresolved. CDR1 and CDR2 (germline): SNHLY, FYNNEI. The CDR3 totals 15 residues. V gave up 2 bases and J gave up 4 bases, with 14 bases separating them. The CDR3 loop is CASSERRTSGETQYF. For the CDR3, the DNA is TGTGCCAGCAGTGAACGCAGGACCTCGGGAGAGACCCAGTACTTC.

V gene TRBV6-1 combines with J gene TRBJ1-2, with a tentative D call TRBD1 (6 bases). The V gene's germline CDR1 is MNHNS and CDR2 SASEGT. With 5 bases removed from V and 10 bases from J, the gap between germline ends came to 17 bases. The CDR3 covers 13 residues. The CDR3: CASSPLQGVDYTF. In DNA form, the CDR3 reads TGTGCCAGCAGTCCTCTACAGGGTGTTGACTACACCTTC.

Ten or more counts support this clone. This may be a read error: a much more frequent sequence differs by one nucleotide. This chain connects TRBV11-2 to TRBJ1-3; D uncertain. Germline CDR1 SGHAT, CDR2 FQNNGV. The CDR3 runs to 14 residues. The DNA for the CDR3 is TGTGCCGGCAGCTTAGGTAGCTCTGGAAACACCATATATTTT. This gives the protein CAGSLGSSGNTIYF.

This clone was observed a handful of times. The chain is built from TRBV27 and TRBJ2-1; D gene ambiguous. The V end was cut by 5 bases, the J end by 1 base, with 12 bases between. Looked up from germline, CDR1 is MNHEY and CDR2 is SMNVEV (reference sequence). CDR3 length equals 15 residues. CDR3 coding DNA: TGTGCCAGCAGTACCACAGAGAATTCCTACAATGAGCAGTTCTTC. It is translated as CASSTTENSYNEQFF.

In its sample, this clone ranks as medium-sized. This rearrangement joins TRBV28 to TRBJ2-7; TRBD1 matches 9 bases. Per the germline V gene, CDR1 is MDHEN and CDR2 is SYDVKM. The V and J ends lost 6 bases and 2 bases, in that order; junction bases with no gene match: 5. This CDR3 is built from 14 residues. CDR3 sequence reads: CASRTGTGTYEQYF. DNA for the CDR3: TGTGCCAGCAGAACCGGGACAGGGACCTACGAGCAGTACTTC.

This clone was recorded at least ten times. The V gene is TRBV20-1, the J gene TRBJ1-1; no firm D call. Germline CDR1 and CDR2: DFQATT and SNEGSKA (reference sequence). The CDR3 runs 12 residues. Trimming cost V 6 bases and J 1 base, with 9 bases left between them. CDR3 sequence: CSANRENTEAFF. CDR3 bases: TGCAGTGCGAACAGAGAGAACACTGAAGCTTTCTTT.

This clone was seen repeatedly, ten times or more. The rearrangement joins TRBV29-1 to TRBJ2-3, with 8 bases lining up with TRBD2. Losses at the gene ends were 3 bases for V and 1 base for J; bases not matched to a gene: 6. The CDR3 contains 15 residues. The germline CDR1 and CDR2 sequences are SQVTM and ANQGSEA. DNA of the CDR3: TGCAGCGTTGATTACGTTAGCGGGGGCACAGATACGCAGTATTTT. Translation gives CSVDYVSGGTDTQYF.

This CDR3 reads CASSATSGACFSYNEQFF. For the CDR3, the DNA is TGTGCCAGTAGTGCGACTAGCGGGGCGTGTTTCTCGTACAATGAGCAGTTCTTC. The chain couples TRBV19 to TRBJ2-1; 11 nucleotides agree with TRBD2. This CDR3 spans 18 amino acids. Germline trimming cut 5 bases from V and 4 bases from J; bases unmatched to any gene: 13. Germline CDR1 LNHDA, CDR2 SQIVND (reference sequence).

V usage is TRBV11-2 and J usage is TRBJ2-4, with a weak D call TRBD2 (5 bases). This CDR3 contains 18 residues. Germline-derived CDR1 and CDR2 are SGHAT and FQNNGV. V lost 5 bases and J 0 bases, leaving 20 bases between the germline ends. The CDR3: CASSPRVEGLIAKNIQYF. The DNA for the CDR3 is TGTGCCAGCAGCCCTCGGGTTGAGGGTCTCATAGCCAAAAACATTCAGTACTTC.

The chain links TRBV27 to TRBJ1-5, with D possibly matching TRBD1 (6 bases). Trimming shortened V by 4 bases and J by 7 bases, and 17 bases separated the two germline ends. Germline CDR1 MNHEY, CDR2 SMNVEV (reference sequence). CDR3 length: 15 residues. The CDR3 loop is CASSSGPGAGQPQHF. The CDR3 DNA is TGTGCCAGCAGTTCGGGACCGGGGGCAGGGCAGCCCCAGCATTTT.

This clone was counted ten times or more. The rearrangement links TRBV20-1 to TRBJ1-6, with a tentative D call TRBD1 (5 bases). Germline V gene sequence: CDR1 DFQATT, CDR2 SNEGSKA (reference sequence). The CDR3 length is 18 residues. Trimming took off 6 bases at V and 0 bases at J, with 21 bases between the two ends. CDR3 amino acids: CSAPSGTVGDSYNSPLHF. In DNA form, the CDR3 reads TGCAGTGCCCCTTCCGGGACGGTGGGAGACTCCTATAATTCACCCCTCCACTTT.

This clone was found many times. The J gene is TRBJ1-3, the V gene TRBV10-3, with D tentatively TRBD1 (6 bases). The CDR3 runs 16 residues. Trimming pared 2 bases from V and 3 bases from J, leaving 14 bases between. Looked up from germline, CDR1 is ENHRY and CDR2 is SYGVKD. CDR3 sequence (DNA): TGTGCCATCAGTGAGAGGTCCGGGGGCGGTGGAAACACCATATATTTT. The encoded protein is CAISERSGGGGNTIYF.

This clone has ten or more counts. This sequence joins TRBV20-1 and TRBJ2-5, with 7 bases fitting TRBD2. This CDR3 has 13 amino acids. Germline loops: CDR1 DFQATT, CDR2 SNEGSKA (reference sequence). Trimming took 7 bases from V and 4 from J; bases not matched to a gene: 9. CDR3 sequence reads: CSVFLGGGETQYF. The CDR3 DNA sequence: TGCAGTGTATTCTTGGGGGGGGGAGAGACCCAGTACTTC.

This clone has ten or more counts. Other DNA sequences in this sample translate to the same CDR3. V usage is TRBV30 and J usage is TRBJ2-5; a possible D gene is TRBD2 (7 bases). Germline-derived CDR1 and CDR2 are GTSNPN and SVGIG (reference sequence). Trimming cost V 0 bases and J 7 bases, with 18 bases left between them. The CDR3 runs to 15 residues. CDR3: CAWSVKGGGVVTQYF. CDR3 nucleotide sequence: TGTGCCTGGAGTGTAAAAGGAGGGGGGGTAGTGACCCAGTACTTC.

This clone was seen at least ten times. The rearrangement joins TRBV28 to TRBJ2-3; D not certain. The CDR3 covers 14 residues. Per germline, CDR1 MDHEN and CDR2 SYDVKM. Trimming left V 4 bases short and J 6 bases short, with 14 bases between. CDR3 loop: CASSSVVGWDTQYF. DNA of the CDR3: TGTGCCAGCAGTTCGGTAGTAGGTTGGGATACGCAGTATTTT.

Relative to its sample, this clone is medium-sized (0.01 to 0.1%). CDR3 loop: CASSQVINRNEKLFF. The CDR3 nucleotides read TGCGCCAGCAGCCAAGTTATTAACCGAAATGAAAAACTGTTTTTT. V is TRBV4-1 and J is TRBJ1-4; D gene ambiguous. The CDR3 is 15 amino acids. CDR1 is MGHRA and CDR2 is YSYEKL in the germline V gene. Deletions cut 1 base from V and 5 bases from J, with 11 bases between.

The chain has TRBV3-1 and TRBJ1-2; maybe TRBD1 (5 bases). The CDR3 runs 13 residues. With 1 base removed from V and 5 bases from J, the gap between germline ends came to 8 bases. The germline gives CDR1 LGHDT, CDR2 YNNKEL (reference sequence). The CDR3 here is CASSQGTTYGYTF. DNA of the CDR3: TGTGCCAGCAGCCAAGGGACAACTTATGGCTACACCTTC. Looking up the rest from reference TRBV3-1 and TRBJ1-2 gives the full variable domain: DTAVSQTPKYLVTQMGNDKSIKCEQNLGHDTMYWYKQDSKKFLKIMFSYNNKELIINETVPNRFSPKSPDKAHLNLHINSLELGDSAVYFCASSQGTTYGYTFGSGTRLTVV.

There are many counts of this clone. The chain links TRBV9 to TRBJ2-3, with D possibly being TRBD1 or TRBD2 (6 bases each). Between the trimmed V and J ends, which lost 0 bases and 2 bases, there was a span of 13 bases. Germline V gene lookup returns CDR1 SGDLS and CDR2 YYNGEE. The CDR3 is made up of 16 amino acids. The CDR3 DNA is TGTGCCAGCAGCGTAGAAACGGGGGCCCACACAGATACGCAGTATTTT. Its protein product is CASSVETGAHTDTQYF.

This clone was counted only a few times. This rearrangement joins TRBV30 to TRBJ1-4; no firm D call. Trimming took off 3 bases at V and 8 bases at J, with 19 bases between the two ends. CDR1 and CDR2 from the germline V gene are GTSNPN and SVGIG (reference sequence). The CDR3 totals 15 residues. The CDR3 here is CAWRRSAGIGEKLFF. The CDR3 coding sequence is TGTGCCTGGAGAAGGTCGGCAGGCATAGGCGAAAAACTGTTTTTT.

This clone is medium-sized. This chain connects TRBV6-2 or TRBV6-3 to TRBJ2-5, with D perhaps TRBD2 (5 bases). Germline V gives CDR1 MNHEY, CDR2 SVGEGT. V was pared by 3 bases and J by 0 bases, with 20 bases between. The CDR3 totals 18 residues. The CDR3 spells CASSYVVGGGEYQETQYF. The CDR3, as DNA: TGTGCCAGCAGTTATGTTGTCGGTGGAGGAGAGTACCAAGAGACCCAGTACTTC.

The CDR3: CASSLAGGSGPYEQYF. For the CDR3, the DNA is TGTGCCAGCAGCCTGGCCGGGGGGTCGGGGCCCTACGAGCAGTACTTC. The genes are TRBV5-5 and TRBJ2-7; TRBD2 matches at 7 bases. The germline V gene encodes CDR1 SGHKS and CDR2 YYEKEE (reference sequence). The CDR3 spans 16 residues. V was pared by 4 bases and J by 2 bases, with 12 bases of the junction left unmatched.

This clone has a count of ten or more. This chain joins TRBV6-4 and TRBJ2-2; D possibly corresponds to TRBD1 (5 bases). Trimming pared 7 bases from V and 3 bases from J, leaving 12 bases between. The CDR3 is 14 residues long. Germline CDR1 reads MRHNA; CDR2 reads SNTAGT. The CDR3: CASTLDTDTGELFF. The CDR3 nucleotides read TGTGCCAGCACCCTGGACACGGACACCGGGGAGCTGTTTTTT.

This clone was counted only a few times. This chain uses TRBV19 with TRBJ1-1, with D possibly being TRBD1 (5 bases). CDR1 is LNHDA and CDR2 is SQIVND in the germline V gene (reference sequence). The CDR3 loop spans 14 amino acids. Trimming removed 6 bases from V and 3 bases from J, with 14 bases in between. The DNA for the CDR3 is TGTGCCAGTAGAGCCGGGGGTCGGGACACTGAAGCTTTCTTT. It is translated as CASRAGGRDTEAFF.

The chain combines TRBV18 with TRBJ1-3; D call uncertain. The V end was cut by 3 bases, the J end by 0 bases, with 15 bases between. Germline V gives CDR1 KGHSH, CDR2 LQKENI. This CDR3 contains 17 residues. The CDR3 DNA reads TGTGCCAGCTCACCCCTCCAGACCGTCGACTCTGGAAACACCATATATTTT. Residues: CASSPLQTVDSGNTIYF.

The genes are TRBV30 and TRBJ1-2, with no clear D. This CDR3 region has 11 residues. V gave up 2 bases and J gave up 1 base, with 2 bases separating them. Germline CDR1 GTSNPN, CDR2 SVGIG (reference sequence). CDR3 nucleotides: TGTGCCTGGAGTTTTAACTATGGCTACACCTTC. Protein sequence: CAWSFNYGYTF.

The chain has TRBV6-1 and TRBJ2-2, with TRBD1 as a possible D gene (6 bases). CDR3 length: 13 residues. The germline V gene encodes CDR1 MNHNS and CDR2 SASEGT. V dropped 8 bases and J dropped 4 bases, with 11 bases sitting between them. CDR3 sequence reads: CASGGQSTGELFF. In DNA, the CDR3 is TGTGCCAGCGGGGGACAATCCACCGGGGAGCTGTTTTTT.

This clone is medium-sized within its sample. V and J are TRBV4-1 and TRBJ1-2; 9 bases are shared with TRBD1. Germline lookup yields CDR1 MGHRA and CDR2 YSYEKL. The CDR3 is made up of 14 amino acids. With 8 bases clipped from V and 3 bases from J, the junction kept 7 bases outside the gene matches. The CDR3 nucleotides read TGCGCCAGCGGGACTCGGACAGGGGACTATGGCTACACCTTC. It codes for CASGTRTGDYGYTF.

This clone was found many times. This sequence joins TRBV4-1 and TRBJ2-2, with TRBD1 identical over 9 bases. The CDR3 extends over 19 amino acids. Per germline, CDR1 MGHRA and CDR2 YSYEKL. Unmatched junction bases numbered 12, after V lost 3 bases and J lost 1 base. CDR3 nucleotides: TGCGCCAGCAGCCAGTATGGGACAGGGTTTATTTTGAACACCGGGGAGCTGTTTTTT. It specifies CASSQYGTGFILNTGELFF.

The chain uses TRBV5-1 and TRBJ2-1; D might be TRBD2 (6 bases). Germline V CDR1 and CDR2: SGHRS, YFSETQ. V dropped 0 bases and J dropped 2 bases, with 12 bases sitting between them. The CDR3 length is 16 residues. The CDR3 loop is CASSLDGGVTYNEQFF. The CDR3 DNA reads TGCGCCAGCAGCTTGGACGGCGGGGTAACCTACAATGAGCAGTTCTTC.